This T cell receptor beta chain came from a study of vaccination and CD4 T cells after COVID-19. Study-level information: Each participant underwent a two-dose regimen of either the BNT162b2 or the mRNA-1273 vaccine. Cells received overlapping spike peptides from SARS-CoV-2, HCoV-NL63, HCoV-OC43 and HCoV-229E as stimulation.

The V and J ends lost 6 bases and 3 bases, in that order; junction bases with no gene match: 7. CDR3 length: 16 amino acids. The V gene's germline CDR1 is MDHEN and CDR2 SYDVKM. Cultured CD4+ T cell DNA underwent sequencing with the Oncomine TCR Beta short-read assay. TCRdb analysed the PCR reads with MiXCR anew, one entry per CDR3 protein. The sample has 9,000 to 15,000 distinct CDR3 sequences, roughly 61% seen once. Stated treatment: roughly 10-day PBMC culture with coronavirus spike peptide pools or control peptides (ViraFEST assay). ViraFEST sequenced TCRs after peptide-pool expansion of antigen-specific T cells. This clonotype came up a few times. What it binds is unknown.

V and J are TRBV28 and TRBJ2-2; 10 bases line up with TRBD2. The TCR originated in a human donor who had recovered from COVID-19. Sequenced sample: CD4+ T cells from blood, cultured in vitro. Here the CDR3 reads CASRSALAGDTGELFF. In nucleotides, the CDR3 is TGTGCCAGCAGGTCTGCCCTAGCGGGAGACACCGGGGAGCTGTTTTTT. Full variable domain (missing parts from reference TRBV28 and TRBJ2-2): DVKVTQSSRYLVKRTGEKVFLECVQDMDHENMFWYRQDPGLGLRLIYFSYDVKMKEKGDIPEGYSVSREKKERFSLILESASTNQTSMYLCASRSALAGDTGELFFGEGSRLTVL.